This TCR beta chain was captured in a study of shared clonotypes between healthy human individuals. Trimming removed 4 bases from V and 0 bases from J, with 10 bases in between. The CDR3 has 15 residues. CDR1 and CDR2 (germline): LGHNA, YNFKEQ. This table comes from immunoSEQ multiplex PCR, and its TCRdb copy is limited to in-frame clones, with some not included. This table holds approximately 640,000 clones, approximately 75% found once. Sequenced input: memory CD4+ T cells sorted from blood. Subset noted: CD45RA-negative fraction. This receptor was identified in a woman aged 25 to 39 in good health. The chain couples TRBV4-2 to TRBJ2-1; D may correspond to TRBD1 or TRBD2 (5 bases each). The CDR3: CASSPGRISYNEQFF. DNA for the CDR3: TGTGCCAGCAGCCCGGGACGGATCTCCTACAATGAGCAGTTCTTC.